The entry that follows covers one T cell receptor (beta chain) sequence. This entry comes from a study of blood T cell repertoires in COVID-19. Study overall: Researchers got acute and convalescent COVID-19 samples from the United States, Italy and Spain. PBMCs, B-cell-depleted T cells, or T cells provided the cDNA or gDNA that made up the material.

Authors' methods: Nucleated cell number was recorded as an estimate derived from reference gene primer amplification. The table came from immunoSEQ multiplex PCR; TCRdb's copy has only in-frame clones and leaves some out. That table is the source of V, J and clone size, and D and trimming were worked out from the DNA. The sample includes around 200,000 clones, 83% of them seen just once. Trimming stripped 5 bases from V and 8 bases from J, with 20 bases between. This CDR3 contains 15 residues. Germline V gene lookup returns CDR1 SGHKS and CDR2 YYEKEE (reference sequence). This chain uses TRBV5-5 with TRBJ2-1; a weak D match, TRBD1 (6 bases). The sequence came from a woman aged 40 to 50 with active or convalescent COVID-19. Material: peripheral blood. In DNA form, the CDR3 reads TGTGCCAGCAGTGGACTCAGGGGCGCTTTCTATGAGCAGTTCTTC. This codes for CASSGLRGAFYEQFF.